Detailed here is one TCR beta chain. In Seattle, patients joined the study during active infection and were tracked longitudinally. Per the study methods: Scientists estimated how many nucleated cells there were by amplifying reference gene primers. The method was immunoSEQ multiplex PCR; TCRdb's version includes in-frame clones alone and lacks a portion of them. D and trimming come from the DNA, and the V and J calls and clone size come from that table. The table includes more than 200,000 clones, 85% to 90% detected once. The germline gives CDR1 MDHEN, CDR2 SYDVKM. V lost 5 bases and J lost 5, with 12 bases in between. CDR3 length: 14 residues. The sample originates from a study of blood T cell repertoires in COVID-19. Study in general: Material from acute and convalescent COVID-19 was sourced from the United States, Italy and Spain. In each case, the material was cDNA or gDNA derived from T cells, B-cell-depleted T cells, or PBMCs.

This chain connects TRBV28 to TRBJ1-4, with D perhaps matching TRBD1 (6 bases). This TCR was recovered from a man aged 50-59 years with COVID-19, enrolled during active disease. Material for sequencing was peripheral blood. The CDR3 DNA sequence: TGTGCCAGCAGTCGGACAGCTCGGAATGAAAAACTGTTTTTT. Encoded protein: CASSRTARNEKLFF.